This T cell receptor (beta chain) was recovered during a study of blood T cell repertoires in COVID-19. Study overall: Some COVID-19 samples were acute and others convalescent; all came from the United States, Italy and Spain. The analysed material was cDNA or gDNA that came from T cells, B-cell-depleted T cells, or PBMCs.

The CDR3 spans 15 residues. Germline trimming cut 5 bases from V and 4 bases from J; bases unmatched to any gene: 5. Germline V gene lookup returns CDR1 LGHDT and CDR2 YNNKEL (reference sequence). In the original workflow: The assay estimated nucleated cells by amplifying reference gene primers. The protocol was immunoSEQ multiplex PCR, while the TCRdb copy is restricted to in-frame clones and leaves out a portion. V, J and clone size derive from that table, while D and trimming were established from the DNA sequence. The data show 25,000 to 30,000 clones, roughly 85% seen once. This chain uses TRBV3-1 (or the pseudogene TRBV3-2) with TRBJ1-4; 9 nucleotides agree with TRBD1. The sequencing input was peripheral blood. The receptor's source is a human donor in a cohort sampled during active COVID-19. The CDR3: CASSNTGGLNEKLFF. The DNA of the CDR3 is TGTGCCAGCAGCAACACAGGGGGCCTTAATGAAAAACTGTTTTTT.